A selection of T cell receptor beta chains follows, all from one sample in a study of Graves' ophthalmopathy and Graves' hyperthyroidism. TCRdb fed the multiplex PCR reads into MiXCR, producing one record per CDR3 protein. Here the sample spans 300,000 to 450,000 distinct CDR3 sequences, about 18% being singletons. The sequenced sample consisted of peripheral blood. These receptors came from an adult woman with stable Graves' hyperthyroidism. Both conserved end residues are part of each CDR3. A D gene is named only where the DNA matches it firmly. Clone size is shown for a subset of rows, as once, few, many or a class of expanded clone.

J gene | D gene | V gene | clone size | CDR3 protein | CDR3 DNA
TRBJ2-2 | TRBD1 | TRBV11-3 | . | CASSGDRETGELFF | TGTGCCAGCAGCGGGGACAGGGAGACCGGGGAGCTGTTTTTT
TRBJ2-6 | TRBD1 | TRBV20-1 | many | CSAKTGSPGANVLTF | TGCAGTGCTAAGACAGGGTCCCCTGGGGCCAACGTCCTGACTTTC
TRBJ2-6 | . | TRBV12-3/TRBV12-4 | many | CASLSSGANVLTF | TGTGCCAGCTTGAGCTCTGGGGCCAACGTCCTGACTTTC
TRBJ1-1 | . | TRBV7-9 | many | CASSSGREGTAFF | TGTGCCAGCAGCTCCGGACGGGAGGGGACGGCTTTCTTT
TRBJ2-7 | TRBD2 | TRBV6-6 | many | CASCGGGLGPEQYF | TGTGCCAGCTGCGGGGGGGGCCTGGGCCCTGAGCAGTACTTC
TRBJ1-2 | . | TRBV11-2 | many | CASSLDHRNYGYTF | TGTGCCAGCAGCTTAGATCACAGGAACTATGGCTACACCTTC
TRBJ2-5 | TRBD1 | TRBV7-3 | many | CASSRGQAPQETQYF | TGTGCCAGCAGCAGGGGACAGGCACCCCAAGAGACCCAGTACTTC
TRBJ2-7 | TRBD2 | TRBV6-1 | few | CASTRTSNYEQYF | TGTGCCAGCACCCGGACTAGCAACTACGAGCAGTACTTC
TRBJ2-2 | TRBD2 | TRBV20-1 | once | CSASLAGRDTGELFF | TGCAGTGCCTCCCTAGCGGGGCGGGACACCGGGGAGCTGTTTTTT
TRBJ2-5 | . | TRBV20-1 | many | CSARRGQETQYF | TGCAGTGCTAGGAGGGGTCAAGAGACCCAGTACTTC
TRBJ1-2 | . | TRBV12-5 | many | CASGLVNYGYTF | TGTGCTAGTGGTTTGGTGAACTATGGCTACACCTTC
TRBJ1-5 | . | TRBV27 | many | CASSLNRVAQPQHF | TGTGCCAGCAGTTTAAACAGGGTGGCTCAGCCCCAGCATTTT
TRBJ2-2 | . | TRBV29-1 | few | CSVDRGAGELFF | TGCAGCGTTGATCGGGGTGCCGGGGAGCTGTTTTTT
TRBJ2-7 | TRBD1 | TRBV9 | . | CASSVEGGQGYEQYF | TGTGCCAGCAGCGTAGAGGGGGGACAGGGATACGAGCAGTACTTC
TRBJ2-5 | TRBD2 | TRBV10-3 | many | CAISESSGRETQYF | TGTGCCATCAGTGAGTCGAGCGGGAGAGAGACCCAGTACTTC
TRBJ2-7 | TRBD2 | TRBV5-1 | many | CASSLVLAGGPSEQYF | TGCGCCAGCAGCTTGGTCCTAGCGGGAGGGCCTAGCGAGCAGTACTTC
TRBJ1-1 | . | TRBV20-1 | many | CGARIAEAFF | TGCGGTGCTAGAATCGCTGAAGCTTTCTTT
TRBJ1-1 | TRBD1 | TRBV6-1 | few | CAVQGVTEAFF | TGTGCCGTCCAGGGGGTCACTGAAGCTTTCTTT
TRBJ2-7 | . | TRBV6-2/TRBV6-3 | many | CAVETVATTSYEQYF | TGTGCCGTGGAGACCGTGGCCACCACCTCCTACGAGCAGTACTTC
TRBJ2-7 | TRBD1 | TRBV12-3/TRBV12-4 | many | CASSPGTGGEEQYF | TGTGCCAGCAGTCCAGGGACAGGGGGCGAAGAGCAGTACTTC
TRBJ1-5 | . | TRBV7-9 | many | CASSSDTSNQPQHF | TGTGCCAGCAGCTCAGATACAAGCAATCAGCCCCAGCATTTT
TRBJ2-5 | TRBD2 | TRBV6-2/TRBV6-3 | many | CASSKLSGKETQYF | TGTGCCAGCAGTAAGTTAAGCGGGAAAGAGACCCAGTACTTC
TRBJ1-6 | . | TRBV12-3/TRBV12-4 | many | CASSLIRRNSPLHF | TGTGCCAGCAGTCTTATCAGGCGCAATTCACCCCTCCACTTT
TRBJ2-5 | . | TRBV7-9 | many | CASSLGGAEQETQYF | TGTGCCAGCAGCTTAGGAGGGGCCGAACAAGAGACCCAGTACTTC
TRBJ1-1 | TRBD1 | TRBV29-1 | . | CSSDSGTGNTEAFF | TGCAGCTCGGATTCCGGGACAGGGAACACTGAAGCTTTCTTT
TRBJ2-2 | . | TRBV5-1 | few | CASSFGTNTGELFF | TGCGCCAGCAGCTTTGGGACTAACACCGGGGAGCTGTTTTTT
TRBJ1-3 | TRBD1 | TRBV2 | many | CASSPTGYSGNTIYF | TGTGCCAGCAGCCCGACAGGGTACTCTGGAAACACCATATATTTT
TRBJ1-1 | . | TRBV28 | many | CASSPEFGDAFF | TGTGCCAGCAGCCCGGAGTTTGGGGACGCTTTCTTT
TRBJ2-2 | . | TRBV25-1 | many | CASSPDLTGTGELFF | TGTGCCAGCAGTCCTGACCTGACAGGCACCGGGGAGCTGTTTTTT
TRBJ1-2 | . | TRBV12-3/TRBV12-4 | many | CASSFEDPYGYTF | TGTGCCAGCAGTTTTGAGGACCCCTATGGCTACACCTTC
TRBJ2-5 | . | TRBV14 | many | CASSQEWGGETQYF | TGTGCCAGCAGCCAAGAATGGGGTGGAGAGACCCAGTACTTC
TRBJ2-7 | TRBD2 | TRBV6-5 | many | CASSYLAGGDYEQYF | TGTGCCAGCAGTTACCTAGCGGGAGGCGACTACGAGCAGTACTTC
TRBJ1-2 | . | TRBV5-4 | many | CASSLGLRTENYGYTF | TGTGCCAGCAGCTTGGGGCTGCGGACGGAAAACTATGGCTACACCTTC
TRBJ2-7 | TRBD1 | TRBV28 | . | CASRKGLRRQGPYEQYF | TGTGCCAGCAGAAAAGGCTTACGCCGACAGGGGCCCTACGAGCAGTACTTC
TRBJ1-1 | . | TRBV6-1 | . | CASSPGLGYTEAFF | TGTGCCAGCAGCCCGGGGTTGGGGTACACTGAAGCTTTCTTT
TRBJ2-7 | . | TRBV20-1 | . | CSARDMDSSYEQYF | TGCAGTGCTAGAGATATGGACAGTTCCTACGAGCAGTACTTC
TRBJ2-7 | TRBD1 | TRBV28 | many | CASSHGQGILHEQYF | TGTGCCAGCAGCCACGGACAGGGGATCCTTCACGAGCAGTACTTC
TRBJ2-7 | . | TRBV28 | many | CASKDSAYEQYF | TGTGCCAGCAAAGACTCCGCCTACGAGCAGTACTTC
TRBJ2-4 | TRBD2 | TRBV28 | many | CASSLWRPAGVENIQYF | TGTGCCAGCAGTTTATGGCGGCCTGCGGGAGTGGAAAACATTCAGTACTTC
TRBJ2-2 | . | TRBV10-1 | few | CASSVDSGELFF | TGCGCCAGCAGTGTTGATTCCGGGGAGCTGTTTTTT
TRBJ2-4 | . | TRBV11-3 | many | CASSLDRRVAKNIQYF | TGTGCCAGCAGCTTAGATCGACGGGTAGCCAAAAACATTCAGTACTTC
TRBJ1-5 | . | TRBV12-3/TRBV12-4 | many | CASSGLFNQPQHF | TGTGCCAGCAGTGGACTGTTCAATCAGCCCCAGCATTTT
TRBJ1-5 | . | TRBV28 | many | CASNPPGALDQPQHF | TGTGCCAGCAACCCCCCCGGGGCGCTCGATCAGCCCCAGCATTTT
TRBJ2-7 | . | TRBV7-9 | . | CASSLEAVESYDQYF | TGTGCCAGCAGCTTAGAAGCGGTAGAATCCTACGATCAGTACTTC
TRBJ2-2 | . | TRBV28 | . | CASGLGSSTGELFF | TGTGCCAGCGGGCTGGGCAGCTCCACCGGGGAGCTGTTTTTT